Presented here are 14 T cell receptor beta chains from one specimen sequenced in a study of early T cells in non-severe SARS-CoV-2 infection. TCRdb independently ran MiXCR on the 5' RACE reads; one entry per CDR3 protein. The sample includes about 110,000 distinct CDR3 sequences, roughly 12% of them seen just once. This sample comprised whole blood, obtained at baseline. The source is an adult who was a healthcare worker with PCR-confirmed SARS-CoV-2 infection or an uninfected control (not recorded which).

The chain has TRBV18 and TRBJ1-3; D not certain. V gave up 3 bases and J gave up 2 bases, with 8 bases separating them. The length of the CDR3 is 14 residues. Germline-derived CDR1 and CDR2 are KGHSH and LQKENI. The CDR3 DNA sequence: TGTGCCAGCTCACCTACCATAACTGGAAACACCATATATTTT. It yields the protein CASSPTITGNTIYF.

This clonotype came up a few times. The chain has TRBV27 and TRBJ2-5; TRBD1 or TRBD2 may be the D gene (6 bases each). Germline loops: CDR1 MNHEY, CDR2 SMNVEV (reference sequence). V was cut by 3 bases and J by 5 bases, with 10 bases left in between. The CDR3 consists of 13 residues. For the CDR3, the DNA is TGTGCCAGCAGTTTCCGGGGGCTCGAGACCCAGTACTTC. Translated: CASSFRGLETQYF.

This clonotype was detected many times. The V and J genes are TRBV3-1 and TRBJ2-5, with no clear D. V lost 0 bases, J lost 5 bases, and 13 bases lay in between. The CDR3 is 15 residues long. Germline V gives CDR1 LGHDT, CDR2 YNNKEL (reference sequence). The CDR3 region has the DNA TGTGCCAGCAGCCAAGATTGGCGGCCCTGGGAGACCCAGTACTTC. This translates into CASSQDWRPWETQYF.

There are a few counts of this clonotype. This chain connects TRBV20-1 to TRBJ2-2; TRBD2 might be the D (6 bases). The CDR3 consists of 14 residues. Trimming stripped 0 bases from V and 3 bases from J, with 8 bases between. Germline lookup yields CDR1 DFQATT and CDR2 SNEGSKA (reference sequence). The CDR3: CSARETSYTGELFF. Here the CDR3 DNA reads TGCAGTGCTAGAGAGACTAGTTACACCGGGGAGCTGTTTTTT.

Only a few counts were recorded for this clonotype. The CDR3 is CASNPIDRAPKTEAFF. As DNA, the CDR3 is TGTGCCAGTAACCCCATAGACAGGGCCCCTAAGACTGAAGCTTTCTTT. This chain uses TRBV19 with TRBJ1-1, with 7 bases fitting TRBD1. From germline, CDR1 is LNHDA and CDR2 SQIVND (reference sequence). The CDR3 runs 16 residues. With 7 bases clipped from V and 5 bases from J, the junction kept 16 bases outside the gene matches. The variable domain in full, with the rest retrieved from reference TRBV19 and TRBJ1-1, is DGGITQSPKYLFRKEGQNVTLSCEQNLNHDAMYWYRQDPGQGLRLIYYSQIVNDFQKGDIAEGYSVSREKKESFPLTVTSAQKNPTAFYLCASNPIDRAPKTEAFFGQGTRLTVV.

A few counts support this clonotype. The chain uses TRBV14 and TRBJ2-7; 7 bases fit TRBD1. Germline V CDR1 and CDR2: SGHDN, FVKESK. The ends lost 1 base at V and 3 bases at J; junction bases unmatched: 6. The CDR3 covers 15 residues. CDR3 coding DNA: TGTGCCAGCAGCCAAGCCCAGGGGGTGTTCTACGAGCAGTACTTC. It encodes CASSQAQGVFYEQYF.

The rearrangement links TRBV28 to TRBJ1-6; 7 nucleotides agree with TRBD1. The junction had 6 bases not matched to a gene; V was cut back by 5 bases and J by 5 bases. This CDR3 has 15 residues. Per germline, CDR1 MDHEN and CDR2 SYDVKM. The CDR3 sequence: CASSPRDRNNSPLHF. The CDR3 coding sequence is TGTGCCAGCAGTCCCCGGGACAGAAATAATTCACCCCTCCACTTT. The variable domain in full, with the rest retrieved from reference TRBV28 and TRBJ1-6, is DVKVTQSSRYLVKRTGEKVFLECVQDMDHENMFWYRQDPGLGLRLIYFSYDVKMKEKGDIPEGYSVSREKKERFSLILESASTNQTSMYLCASSPRDRNNSPLHFGNGTRLTVT.

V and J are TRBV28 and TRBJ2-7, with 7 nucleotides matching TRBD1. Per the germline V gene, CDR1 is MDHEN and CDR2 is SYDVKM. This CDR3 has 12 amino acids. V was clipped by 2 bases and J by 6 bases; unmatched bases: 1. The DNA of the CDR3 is TGTGCCAGCAGTTTAACAGGGGTCGAGCAGTACTTC. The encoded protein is CASSLTGVEQYF.

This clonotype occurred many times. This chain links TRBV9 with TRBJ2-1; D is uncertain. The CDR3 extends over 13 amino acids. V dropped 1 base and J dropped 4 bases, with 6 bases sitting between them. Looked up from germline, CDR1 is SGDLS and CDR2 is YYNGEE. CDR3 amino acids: CASSVHGYNEQFF. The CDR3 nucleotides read TGTGCCAGCAGCGTACATGGATACAATGAGCAGTTCTTC.

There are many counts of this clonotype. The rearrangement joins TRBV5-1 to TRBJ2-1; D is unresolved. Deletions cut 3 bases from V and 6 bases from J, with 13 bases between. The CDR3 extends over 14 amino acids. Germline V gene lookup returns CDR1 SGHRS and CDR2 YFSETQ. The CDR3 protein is CASSSSGPPNEQFF. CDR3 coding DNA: TGCGCCAGCAGCTCAAGTGGGCCACCCAATGAGCAGTTCTTC.

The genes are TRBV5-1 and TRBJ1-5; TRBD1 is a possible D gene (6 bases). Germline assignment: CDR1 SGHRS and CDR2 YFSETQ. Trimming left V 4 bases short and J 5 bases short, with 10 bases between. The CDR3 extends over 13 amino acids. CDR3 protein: CASSPGADQPQHF. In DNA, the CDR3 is TGCGCCAGCAGCCCAGGGGCGGATCAGCCCCAGCATTTT.

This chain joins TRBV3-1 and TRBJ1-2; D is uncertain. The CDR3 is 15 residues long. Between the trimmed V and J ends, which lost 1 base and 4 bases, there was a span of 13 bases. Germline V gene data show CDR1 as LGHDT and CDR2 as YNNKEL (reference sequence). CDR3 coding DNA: TGTGCCAGCAGCCAAGCGCCAGGTCTCCCCTATGGCTACACCTTC. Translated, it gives CASSQAPGLPYGYTF.

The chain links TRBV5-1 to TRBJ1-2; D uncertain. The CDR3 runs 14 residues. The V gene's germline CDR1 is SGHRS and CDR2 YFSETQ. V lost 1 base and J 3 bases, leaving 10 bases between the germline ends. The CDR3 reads CASSLRAEDYGYTF. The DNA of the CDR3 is TGCGCCAGCAGCTTGCGGGCAGAGGACTATGGCTACACCTTC. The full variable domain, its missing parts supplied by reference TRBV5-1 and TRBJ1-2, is KAGVTQTPRYLIKTRGQQVTLSCSPISGHRSVSWYQQTPGQGLQFLFEYFSETQRNKGNFPGRFSGRQFSNSRSEMNVSTLELGDSALYLCASSLRAEDYGYTFGSGTRLTVV.

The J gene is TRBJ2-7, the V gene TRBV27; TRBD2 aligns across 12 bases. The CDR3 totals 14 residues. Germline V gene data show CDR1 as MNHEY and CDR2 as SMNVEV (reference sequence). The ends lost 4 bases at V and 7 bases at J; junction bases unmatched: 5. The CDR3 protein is CASSSTGTSGEQYF. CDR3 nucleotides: TGTGCCAGCAGTTCAACCGGGACTAGCGGGGAGCAGTACTTC.